This T cell receptor (beta chain) emerged from a study of CD8+CD57+ T cells in acquired aplastic anemia. About the study: DNA recovered from sorted CD4+ and CD8+ cells had a mean of approximately 3.5 ug. Study-wide results and limits: With respect to CD8+ Simpson's diversity, patients and controls did not differ significantly.

Germline V lookup: CDR1 LNHDA, CDR2 SQIVND (reference sequence). This CDR3 region has 16 residues. Trimming shortened V by 0 bases and J by 0 bases, and 10 bases separated the two germline ends. Patients picked for sequencing had shown CD8+CD57+ cell expansion detected by flow cytometry. Acquired aplastic anemia of severe grade affected all patients. The study profiled TCR beta VDJ and CDR3 using genomic DNA as template. TCRdb re-analysed the reads in MiXCR, keeping a single row per CDR3 protein. Altogether around 290,000 distinct CDR3 sequences are present, about 50% being singletons, with the ten largest covering roughly 1.2%. With respect to this clonotype: Antigen specificity is unknown.

Sequenced material: sorted CD4+, CD8+, or CD8+CD57+ T cells (not recorded which) from PBMCs. This TCR was sampled from a human donor with aplastic anemia. The V and J genes are TRBV19 and TRBJ2-3; D perhaps matches TRBD1 (6 bases). This CDR3 reads CASSIDRDKSTDTQYF. CDR3 bases: TGTGCCAGTAGTATAGATCGGGACAAAAGCACAGATACGCAGTATTTT.